This T cell receptor (beta chain) was found in a study of cytotoxic CD8 clonotypes in ibrutinib-treated CLL. Looking at the study overall: On average, 94,082 productive rearrangements and 260,000 or so productive templates per sample. The study, taken as a whole, reports: Ibrutinib response saw clonality rise, and progression saw it return toward baseline. Clonality (at baseline) was higher than in age-matched healthy donors and tracked circulating CD8+ T-cell counts. Public clonotypes were uncommon and contracted or stayed stable on treatment.

Produced via immunoSEQ multiplex PCR; TCRdb's table is partial and in-frame only. The table lists under 150,000 clones, approximately 90% of them singletons, with under 14% in the top ten. This CDR3 spans 11 amino acids. Trimming left V 3 bases short and J 3 bases short, with 3 bases between. CDR1 and CDR2 (germline): ENHRY, SYGVKD. To note about this clone: Its antigen is undetermined. Different DNA sequences within this sample yield the same CDR3.

The TCR originated in a human donor with chronic lymphocytic leukemia. Specimen: PBMCs, collected after 12 months of ibrutinib treatment. This chain joins TRBV10-3 and TRBJ2-7; D uncertain. The CDR3 loop is CAISDSYEQYF. CDR3 DNA: TGTGCCATCAGTGACAGCTACGAGCAGTACTTC.